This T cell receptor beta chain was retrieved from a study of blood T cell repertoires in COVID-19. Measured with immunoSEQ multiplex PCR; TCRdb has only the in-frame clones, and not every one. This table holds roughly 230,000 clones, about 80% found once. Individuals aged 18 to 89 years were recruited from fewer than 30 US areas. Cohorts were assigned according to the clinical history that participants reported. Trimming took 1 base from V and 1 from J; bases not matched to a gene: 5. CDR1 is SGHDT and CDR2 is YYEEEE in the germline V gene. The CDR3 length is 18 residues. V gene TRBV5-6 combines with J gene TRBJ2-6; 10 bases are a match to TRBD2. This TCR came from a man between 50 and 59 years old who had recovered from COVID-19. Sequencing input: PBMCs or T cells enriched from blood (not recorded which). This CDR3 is CASSLRVTSGSGANVLTF. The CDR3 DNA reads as TGTGCCAGCAGCTTGAGGGTGACTAGCGGGTCTGGGGCCAACGTCCTGACTTTC.